Below are 27 T cell receptor beta chains sequenced from a single sample in a study of Ad26.COV2.S vaccination and SARS-CoV-2 variants (dated by TCRdb to the early 2020s). The time point tag for this specimen amounts to: individuals recovered from natural SARS-CoV-2 infection. The library relied on the immunoSEQ multiplex PCR assay. Held by TCRdb, this immuneACCESS table contains in-frame sequences only and omits some clones. Under half of the omission traces to an unresolved V gene where checked; the cause of the rest is unknown. For this sample the table gives more than 120,000 clones, of which just over 85% were detected only once. Clones ranked in the top ten supply 5% of the sample. Sequenced material: peripheral blood, taken after recovery from COVID-19. All receptors derive from a human donor who had recovered from COVID-19.

The chain carries TRBV19 and TRBJ1-2; no firm D call. The CDR3 is made up of 15 amino acids. Germline-derived CDR1 and CDR2 are LNHDA and SQIVND (reference sequence). The V gene lost 5 bases and the J gene lost 4 bases, with 17 bases spanning the gap. CDR3 protein: CASSLGLNFLYGYTF. In DNA form, the CDR3 reads TGTGCCAGTAGTCTCGGACTGAATTTTCTCTATGGCTACACCTTC.

The chain is built from TRBV19 and TRBJ2-3, with D possibly TRBD1 on 6 matching bases. CDR1 is LNHDA and CDR2 is SQIVND in the germline V gene (reference sequence). The CDR3 is 12 amino acids. V was trimmed by 10 bases and J by 4 bases, leaving 12 bases between them. This chain's CDR3 is CATKWGPDTQYF. CDR3 bases: TGTGCCACCAAGTGGGGGCCAGATACGCAGTATTTT. Full variable domain (remainder filled in from reference TRBV19 and TRBJ2-3): DGGITQSPKYLFRKEGQNVTLSCEQNLNHDAMYWYRQDPGQGLRLIYYSQIVNDFQKGDIAEGYSVSREKKESFPLTVTSAQKNPTAFYLCATKWGPDTQYFGPGTRLTVL.

This rearrangement joins TRBV30 to TRBJ2-3; D is unresolved. Per germline, CDR1 GTSNPN and CDR2 SVGIG (reference sequence). CDR3 length: 16 amino acids. Trimming took off 0 bases at V and 3 bases at J, with 16 bases between the two ends. In DNA form, the CDR3 reads TGTGCCTGGAGTGTAAGATCGAATTTAAAGACAGATACGCAGTATTTT. Translated: CAWSVRSNLKTDTQYF.

V is TRBV7-2 and J is TRBJ2-6, with TRBD2 matching 7 bases. The V segment lost 8 bases and the J segment 8 bases; nucleotides outside the gene matches: 9. The CDR3 is 14 amino acids. CDR1 and CDR2 from the germline V gene are SGHTA and FQGNSA. This chain's CDR3 is CASRNWGGTNVLTF. CDR3 bases: TGTGCCAGCCGAAATTGGGGGGGAACCAACGTCCTGACTTTC. The full variable domain, completed using reference TRBV7-2 and TRBJ2-6, is GAGVSQSPSNKVTEKGKDVELRCDPISGHTALYWYRQSLGQGLEFLIYFQGNSAPDKSGLPSDRFSAERTGGSVSTLTIQRTQQEDSAVYLCASRNWGGTNVLTFGAGSRLTVL.

V and J are TRBV28 and TRBJ2-2, with 8 positions matching TRBD2. The germline CDR1 and CDR2 sequences are MDHEN and SYDVKM. The V and J ends lost 5 bases and 1 base, in that order; junction bases with no gene match: 6. This CDR3 is 16 amino acids long. The CDR3 nucleotides read TGTGCCAGCAGTCCTCGCCTAGCGGGGAACACCGGGGAGCTGTTTTTT. This sequence encodes CASSPRLAGNTGELFF.

CDR3 sequence: CASRIRDRVLNSNQPQHF. CDR3 bases: TGTGCCAGCAGGATCCGGGACAGGGTCTTGAATAGCAATCAGCCCCAGCATTTT. The rearrangement uses TRBV28 and TRBJ1-5; TRBD1 matches at 9 bases. The V segment lost 6 bases and the J segment 0 bases; nucleotides outside the gene matches: 12. CDR1 is MDHEN, CDR2 SYDVKM, per germline. The CDR3 spans 18 residues.

The gene calls are TRBV7-2 and TRBJ1-2; D unresolved. Trimming removed 1 base from V and 8 bases from J, with 14 bases in between. CDR3 length: 14 amino acids. The V gene's germline CDR1 is SGHTA and CDR2 FQGNSA. CDR3 sequence reads: CASSLDAGVGGYTF. In nucleotides, the CDR3 is TGTGCCAGCAGCTTAGATGCTGGGGTGGGGGGCTACACCTTC.

The chain uses TRBV5-1 and TRBJ1-4; D possibly corresponds to TRBD1 (6 bases). V was clipped by 4 bases and J by 4 bases, with 14 bases between them. CDR3 length equals 15 residues. Looked up from germline, CDR1 is SGHRS and CDR2 is YFSETQ. The CDR3 here is CASSGRGDHNEKLFF. Written as DNA, the CDR3 is TGCGCCAGCAGCGGAAGGGGGGACCATAATGAAAAACTGTTTTTT.

The chain is built from TRBV28 and TRBJ2-7; 8 bases are a match to TRBD1. CDR1 is MDHEN, CDR2 SYDVKM, per germline. V gave up 1 base and J gave up 2 bases; unmatched junction bases: 4. This CDR3 comprises 15 residues. The CDR3 spells CASSLSGGVAYEQYF. The CDR3 DNA reads TGTGCCAGCAGTTTATCAGGGGGCGTCGCCTACGAGCAGTACTTC.

The chain links TRBV5-4 to TRBJ1-6, with D perhaps TRBD1 (5 bases). The CDR3 sequence is 15 residues long. CDR1 SGHNT and CDR2 YYREEE come from the germline V gene (reference sequence). V was clipped by 0 bases and J by 9 bases, with 13 bases between them. The CDR3 protein is CASSLVGREGSPLHF. The CDR3 nucleotides are TGTGCCAGCAGCTTGGTTGGCAGGGAGGGTTCACCCCTCCACTTT.

The V gene is TRBV11-2, the J gene TRBJ2-1; the match to TRBD1 covers 9 bases. After removal of 3 bases from V and 0 bases from J, the junction contained 6 bases not matched to a gene. The V gene's germline CDR1 is SGHAT and CDR2 FQNNGV. This CDR3 is built from 17 residues. The DNA for the CDR3 is TGTGCCAGCAGCTTCACAGGGGGCCCCAGCTCCTACAATGAGCAGTTCTTC. As protein: CASSFTGGPSSYNEQFF.

J is TRBJ1-6 and V is TRBV5-5; 12 nucleotides match TRBD1. Per the germline V gene, CDR1 is SGHKS and CDR2 is YYEKEE (reference sequence). Losses at the gene ends were 4 bases for V and 6 bases for J; bases not matched to a gene: 5. The CDR3 extends over 16 amino acids. The CDR3 region has the DNA TGTGCCAGCAGCCCCGGGACAGGGGGCTCTAATTCACCCCTCCACTTT. This translates into CASSPGTGGSNSPLHF.

V and J are TRBV19 and TRBJ1-1, with 8 bases fitting TRBD1. Germline V gene lookup returns CDR1 LNHDA and CDR2 SQIVND (reference sequence). The CDR3 runs to 13 residues. V trimming: 7 bases; J trimming: 3 bases; junction bases outside the gene matches: 4. CDR3 DNA: TGTGCCAGTATTACAGGGGGTGACACTGAAGCTTTCTTT. Protein: CASITGGDTEAFF.

This rearrangement joins TRBV5-1 to TRBJ2-1; no reliable D call. This CDR3 comprises 15 residues. From germline, CDR1 is SGHRS and CDR2 YFSETQ. V gave up 0 bases and J gave up 0 bases, with 7 bases separating them. The CDR3 nucleotides read TGCGCCAGCAGCTTGGGGGTTAGCTCCTACAATGAGCAGTTCTTC. Its protein product is CASSLGVSSYNEQFF.

The chain links TRBV5-4 to TRBJ2-3, with D perhaps matching TRBD2 (6 bases). CDR3 length: 15 amino acids. Trimming took off 3 bases at V and 1 base at J, with 12 bases between the two ends. CDR1 and CDR2 from the germline V gene are SGHNT and YYREEE (reference sequence). CDR3 residues: CASSSRRERTDTQYF. The CDR3 nucleotides are TGTGCCAGCAGCTCGAGGAGGGAGCGCACAGATACGCAGTATTTT.

The chain uses TRBV4-1 and TRBJ2-3; D remains unclear. The germline V gene has CDR1 MGHRA and CDR2 YSYEKL. The CDR3 runs 14 residues. V dropped 0 bases and J dropped 2 bases, with 6 bases sitting between them. The CDR3 DNA reads as TGCGCCAGCAGCCAAGAGCTCCACACAGATACGCAGTATTTT. It codes for CASSQELHTDTQYF.

The chain links TRBV27 to TRBJ1-2, with 9 positions matching TRBD1. CDR3 length equals 14 residues. CDR1 is MNHEY, CDR2 SMNVEV, per germline (reference sequence). V was clipped by 3 bases and J by 4 bases; unmatched bases: 3. CDR3 residues: CASSFLTGGYGYTF. CDR3 sequence (DNA): TGTGCCAGCAGTTTCCTGACAGGGGGCTATGGCTACACCTTC.

This CDR3 reads CASSRDGQGWGTEAFF. The DNA for the CDR3 is TGTGCCAGCAGCCGAGACGGACAGGGGTGGGGCACTGAAGCTTTCTTT. V is TRBV3-1 (or the pseudogene TRBV3-2) and J is TRBJ1-1; 9 bases fit TRBD1. The V gene end was trimmed by 4 bases and the J gene end by 4 bases; junction bases not matched to a gene: 10. Germline V lookup: CDR1 LGHDT, CDR2 YNNKEL (reference sequence). The CDR3 covers 16 residues.

The J gene is TRBJ2-3, the V gene TRBV4-1; D is ambiguous. V was pared by 0 bases and J by 4 bases, with 5 bases between. Germline V CDR1 and CDR2: MGHRA, YSYEKL. The CDR3 covers 13 residues. The CDR3 protein is CASSQDTPDTQYF. The CDR3 nucleotides are TGCGCCAGCAGCCAAGATACGCCAGATACGCAGTATTTT.

This clone was observed a few times. The rearrangement joins TRBV4-3 to TRBJ1-6; TRBD1 aligns across 8 bases. J lost 8 bases, V lost 1 base, and 13 bases had no gene match. The CDR3 runs to 18 residues. CDR1 is LGHNA and CDR2 is YSLEER in the germline V gene. CDR3 bases: TGCGCCAGCAGCCAAGGATGGGGACAGGTGGCACCCGATTCACCCCTCCACTTT. Protein sequence: CASSQGWGQVAPDSPLHF.

The chain uses TRBV19 and TRBJ2-1; D is perhaps TRBD1 or TRBD2 (5 bases each). In germline, CDR1 is LNHDA, CDR2 SQIVND (reference sequence). There are 12 residues in the CDR3. Trimming took 7 bases from V and 7 from J, leaving 11 bases between them. CDR3 amino acids: CASTGTGNEQFF. CDR3 bases: TGTGCCAGTACTGGGACCGGAAATGAGCAGTTCTTC.

This chain connects TRBV6-5 to TRBJ1-5; TRBD1 matches at 8 bases. Trimming at V came to 4 bases and at J to 7 bases, leaving 9 bases not matched to a gene. Germline values: CDR1 MNHEY, CDR2 SVGAGI. The CDR3 loop spans 15 amino acids. The CDR3 reads CASSSFTGGDQPQHF. The CDR3 coding sequence is TGTGCCAGCAGTTCCTTCACAGGGGGAGACCAGCCCCAGCATTTT.

The CDR3 here is CASWWGQEAFF. CDR3 in DNA: TGTGCCAGTTGGTGGGGACAAGAAGCTTTCTTT. The rearrangement links TRBV19 to TRBJ1-1; a possible D gene is TRBD1 (6 bases). Looked up from germline, CDR1 is LNHDA and CDR2 is SQIVND (reference sequence). The CDR3 sequence is 11 residues long. V lost 8 bases and J lost 8, with 12 bases in between. The full variable domain, in which reference TRBV19 and TRBJ1-1 provide the parts outside the CDR3, is DGGITQSPKYLFRKEGQNVTLSCEQNLNHDAMYWYRQDPGQGLRLIYYSQIVNDFQKGDIAEGYSVSREKKESFPLTVTSAQKNPTAFYLCASWWGQEAFFGQGTRLTVV.

The rearrangement joins TRBV12-3 or TRBV12-4 to TRBJ1-6; no clear D. This CDR3 comprises 13 residues. V was pared by 3 bases and J by 3 bases, with 3 bases between. CDR3 bases: TGTGCCAGCAGTTTTTACTATAATTCACCCCTCCACTTT. Its translation is CASSFYYNSPLHF.

This chain links TRBV18 with TRBJ1-4; D is perhaps TRBD1 (5 bases). The CDR3 consists of 15 residues. Germline CDR1 KGHSH, CDR2 LQKENI. Trimming removed 3 bases at V and 4 bases at J, with 12 bases between. The CDR3, as DNA: TGTGCCAGCTCACCGGGTTTGGGACTTAATGAAAAACTGTTTTTT. Residues: CASSPGLGLNEKLFF.

The genes are TRBV9 and TRBJ2-2; TRBD1 matches at 7 bases. There are 16 residues in the CDR3. Germline CDR1 and CDR2: SGDLS and YYNGEE. Unmatched junction bases numbered 6, after V lost 2 bases and J lost 2 bases. CDR3 in amino acids: CASSVGTELNTGELFF. The CDR3 nucleotides read TGTGCCAGCAGCGTGGGGACAGAACTTAACACCGGGGAGCTGTTTTTT.

This chain connects TRBV10-2 to TRBJ1-3; the D is unclear. V lost 5 bases and J 0 bases, leaving 14 bases between the germline ends. Per the germline V gene, CDR1 is WSHSY and CDR2 is SAAADI. CDR3 length: 16 amino acids. CDR3 sequence (DNA): TGCGCCAGCAGTACTCGTGGACTGAACTCTGGAAACACCATATATTTT. Translating gives CASSTRGLNSGNTIYF.